These T cell receptor beta chains were read from a single sample in a study of molecular identifiers for immune sequencing clone quantification. TCRdb reprocessed the PCR reads with MiXCR, giving one entry per CDR3 protein. In the table there are 100,000 or so distinct CDR3 sequences, around 20% of which are singletons. Sequenced sample: naive CD8+ T cells from blood, with Jurkat cell RNA spiked in. These TCRs come from a human donor in good health. Some libraries in this study had Jurkat cell RNA spiked in. Each CDR3 is given with its conserved first and last residue. The D gene is left open where the match is weak. Clone size is shown for a subset of rows, as once, few, many or a class of expanded clone.

clone_size: many
v_call: TRBV11-2
j_call: TRBJ2-3
d_call: TRBD2
cdr3_nt: TGTGCCAGCAGCTTAGTTGAGACTAGCGGGAGACACGATACGCAGTATTTT
cdr3_aa: CASSLVETSGRHDTQYF

clone_size: few
v_call: TRBV2
j_call: TRBJ2-1
d_call: -
cdr3_nt: TGTGCCAGCAGTGACGTAGGAGGGAATGAGCAGTTCTTC
cdr3_aa: CASSDVGGNEQFF

clone_size: few
v_call: TRBV7-9
j_call: TRBJ1-1
d_call: TRBD1
cdr3_nt: TGTGCCAGCAGCTTAGGACAGGGGGACTTCAACACTGAAGCTTTCTTT
cdr3_aa: CASSLGQGDFNTEAFF

clone_size: many
v_call: TRBV4-3
j_call: TRBJ2-7
d_call: TRBD2
cdr3_nt: TGCGCCAGCAGCCAAGACCGGGGAGGGCCCTACGAGCAGTACTTC
cdr3_aa: CASSQDRGGPYEQYF

clone_size: few
v_call: TRBV3-1
j_call: TRBJ1-1
d_call: -
cdr3_nt: TGTGCCAGCAGCCAAGGCAGCGGGGCGAACACTGAAGCTTTCTTT
cdr3_aa: CASSQGSGANTEAFF

clone_size: many
v_call: TRBV7-9
j_call: TRBJ2-7
d_call: -
cdr3_nt: TGTGCCAGCAGCCTACCACTCGGTTTTGGAAGGGGTAACGAGCAGTACTTC
cdr3_aa: CASSLPLGFGRGNEQYF

clone_size: -
v_call: TRBV6-5
j_call: TRBJ2-5
d_call: TRBD2
cdr3_nt: TGTGCCAGCAGTTACGGGCGGGCTAGCGGGAAAGAGACCCAGTACTTC
cdr3_aa: CASSYGRASGKETQYF

clone_size: few
v_call: TRBV12-5
j_call: TRBJ1-3
d_call: TRBD1
cdr3_nt: TGTGCTAGTGGTTTGGGGGACAGGGGTTTGTCGGGAAACACCATATATTTT
cdr3_aa: CASGLGDRGLSGNTIYF

clone_size: -
v_call: TRBV6-2/TRBV6-3
j_call: TRBJ2-5
d_call: TRBD2
cdr3_nt: TGTGCCAGCAGATACTCGTTGACTAGCGGGGGCCTTCCGACCCAGTACTTC
cdr3_aa: CASRYSLTSGGLPTQYF

clone_size: few
v_call: TRBV5-3
j_call: TRBJ1-3
d_call: -
cdr3_nt: TGTGCCAGCAGTGGGGGACTGGACCCTGGAAACACCATATATTTT
cdr3_aa: CASSGGLDPGNTIYF

clone_size: few
v_call: TRBV7-9
j_call: TRBJ2-7
d_call: -
cdr3_nt: TGTGCCAGCAGCGAAGCGGGCCTGTCGTACGAGCAGTACTTC
cdr3_aa: CASSEAGLSYEQYF

clone_size: -
v_call: TRBV19
j_call: TRBJ1-5
d_call: -
cdr3_nt: TGTGCCAGTAGTATAGGAACCCGGGCGGCTCAGCCCCAGCATTTT
cdr3_aa: CASSIGTRAAQPQHF

clone_size: many
v_call: TRBV20-1
j_call: TRBJ2-3
d_call: -
cdr3_nt: TGCAGTGTTAACCTCCTGACCGATACTAGCACAGATACGCAGTATTTT
cdr3_aa: CSVNLLTDTSTDTQYF

clone_size: -
v_call: TRBV3-1
j_call: TRBJ2-1
d_call: TRBD2
cdr3_nt: TGTGCCAGCAGCCAAGTCACTAGCGGGATCGCTCGCTCCTACAATGAGCAGTTCTTC
cdr3_aa: CASSQVTSGIARSYNEQFF

clone_size: many
v_call: TRBV29-1
j_call: TRBJ2-7
d_call: TRBD1
cdr3_nt: TGCAGCGTTGAGCTCTGGAGACAGGGTTCCTACGAGCAGTACTTC
cdr3_aa: CSVELWRQGSYEQYF

clone_size: -
v_call: TRBV6-6
j_call: TRBJ2-2
d_call: TRBD2
cdr3_nt: TGTGCCAGCAGTGGCGGGAGGGGACTACATAACACCGGGGAGCTGTTTTTT
cdr3_aa: CASSGGRGLHNTGELFF

clone_size: many
v_call: TRBV5-6
j_call: TRBJ1-5
d_call: -
cdr3_nt: TGTGCCAGCAGTCCCGGGGGATATCAGCCCCAGCATTTT
cdr3_aa: CASSPGGYQPQHF

clone_size: many
v_call: TRBV5-1
j_call: TRBJ2-5
d_call: TRBD1
cdr3_nt: TGCGCCAGCAGCGAGGGACAGGTGATCCAAGAGACCCAGTACTTC
cdr3_aa: CASSEGQVIQETQYF

clone_size: few
v_call: TRBV12-3/TRBV12-4
j_call: TRBJ2-4
d_call: -
cdr3_nt: TGTGCCAGCAGTACTCTAGCCAAAAACATTCAGTACTTC
cdr3_aa: CASSTLAKNIQYF

clone_size: many
v_call: TRBV29-1
j_call: TRBJ1-1
d_call: TRBD1
cdr3_nt: TGCAGCGTTGAGACAGGGGTGAACACTGAAGCTTTCTTT
cdr3_aa: CSVETGVNTEAFF

clone_size: many
v_call: TRBV27
j_call: TRBJ2-3
d_call: -
cdr3_nt: TGTGCCAGCAGCTACCTTAACACAGATACGCAGTATTTT
cdr3_aa: CASSYLNTDTQYF

clone_size: -
v_call: TRBV11-2
j_call: TRBJ2-5
d_call: TRBD2
cdr3_nt: TGTGCCAGCAGCTTACGGACTAGCGGGAAACTAGGAGGGACCCAGTACTTC
cdr3_aa: CASSLRTSGKLGGTQYF

clone_size: few
v_call: TRBV27
j_call: TRBJ2-7
d_call: -
cdr3_nt: TGTGCCAGCAGTGGAAGAGACTACAGGGCGGAATTGTACGAGCAGTACTTC
cdr3_aa: CASSGRDYRAELYEQYF

clone_size: -
v_call: TRBV10-3
j_call: TRBJ2-1
d_call: -
cdr3_nt: TGTGCCATCAGTGAGTCGGACAGGGACTACTCCTACAATGAGCAGTTCTTC
cdr3_aa: CAISESDRDYSYNEQFF

clone_size: many
v_call: TRBV6-2/TRBV6-3
j_call: TRBJ2-7
d_call: -
cdr3_nt: TGTGCCAGCACTAGACTAGAAAACTCCTACGAGCAGTACTTC
cdr3_aa: CASTRLENSYEQYF

clone_size: many
v_call: TRBV12-3/TRBV12-4
j_call: TRBJ1-2
d_call: -
cdr3_nt: TGTGCCAGCAGTTTACTGGGCAGCTATGGCTACACCTTC
cdr3_aa: CASSLLGSYGYTF

clone_size: few
v_call: TRBV7-2
j_call: TRBJ2-3
d_call: TRBD2
cdr3_nt: TGTGCCAGCAGACCTAGCGGGGGGGGGGCAGATACGCAGTATTTT
cdr3_aa: CASRPSGGGADTQYF

clone_size: few
v_call: TRBV2
j_call: TRBJ1-1
d_call: -
cdr3_nt: TGTGCCAGCAGTGTCCGAGGGGCAGGCTTGAACGCTGAAGCTTTCTTT
cdr3_aa: CASSVRGAGLNAEAFF

clone_size: -
v_call: TRBV28
j_call: TRBJ1-1
d_call: -
cdr3_nt: TGTGCCAGCACTATTTATTGGGGCTCGGGCACTGAAGCTTTCTTT
cdr3_aa: CASTIYWGSGTEAFF

clone_size: -
v_call: TRBV24-1
j_call: TRBJ2-2
d_call: -
cdr3_nt: TGTGCCACCAGTGACAGAAACACCGGGGAGCTGTTTTTT
cdr3_aa: CATSDRNTGELFF

clone_size: -
v_call: TRBV5-6
j_call: TRBJ2-7
d_call: -
cdr3_nt: TGTGCCAGCAGCTTGGGTCTTGCCCAATACGAGCAGTACTTC
cdr3_aa: CASSLGLAQYEQYF

clone_size: few
v_call: TRBV10-2
j_call: TRBJ1-1
d_call: -
cdr3_nt: TGCGCCAGCAGTGACCGGGGACTGAACACTGAAGCTTTCTTT
cdr3_aa: CASSDRGLNTEAFF

clone_size: -
v_call: TRBV2
j_call: TRBJ1-6
d_call: -
cdr3_nt: TGTGCCAGCAGTGAGGAGGTCCGGCTTGATTCACCCCTCCACTTT
cdr3_aa: CASSEEVRLDSPLHF

clone_size: many
v_call: TRBV4-1
j_call: TRBJ2-7
d_call: TRBD2
cdr3_nt: TGCGCCAGCAGCCAACTTCCTAGCGGGGCCTACGAGCAGTACTTC
cdr3_aa: CASSQLPSGAYEQYF

clone_size: many
v_call: TRBV13
j_call: TRBJ2-7
d_call: TRBD2
cdr3_nt: TGTGCCAGCAGCTTGGGAGGAGCGGGGGCCTACGAGCAGTACTTC
cdr3_aa: CASSLGGAGAYEQYF

clone_size: many
v_call: TRBV6-1
j_call: TRBJ1-2
d_call: -
cdr3_nt: TGTGCCAGCGCAGGGATAGGAGTAACCTATGGCTACACCTTC
cdr3_aa: CASAGIGVTYGYTF

clone_size: -
v_call: TRBV11-3
j_call: TRBJ2-7
d_call: -
cdr3_nt: TGTGCCAGCAGAGTCACAGGGAGCAACGAGCAGTACTTC
cdr3_aa: CASRVTGSNEQYF

clone_size: -
v_call: TRBV11-2
j_call: TRBJ1-4
d_call: TRBD1
cdr3_nt: TGTGCCAGCAGCCCCGCTGGGACAGGGGGCGAAAAACTGTTTTTT
cdr3_aa: CASSPAGTGGEKLFF

clone_size: many
v_call: TRBV18
j_call: TRBJ2-4
d_call: -
cdr3_nt: TGTGCCAGCTCACCACCGACGACAGTACTAGCCAAAAACATTCAGTACTTC
cdr3_aa: CASSPPTTVLAKNIQYF

clone_size: -
v_call: TRBV4-3
j_call: TRBJ2-7
d_call: -
cdr3_nt: TGCGCCAGCAGCCAGGCCAGGGCGAGCAGCTACGAGCAGTACTTC
cdr3_aa: CASSQARASSYEQYF

clone_size: many
v_call: TRBV6-2/TRBV6-3
j_call: TRBJ1-4
d_call: -
cdr3_nt: TGTGCCAGCAGTCTCCGCCGGGGGGCGGCCGGTCTTGAGGAAAAACTGTTTTTT
cdr3_aa: CASSLRRGAAGLEEKLFF

clone_size: many
v_call: TRBV2
j_call: TRBJ2-7
d_call: -
cdr3_nt: TGTGCCAGCAGTGCCCGTAACTACCCCTACGAGCAGTACTTC
cdr3_aa: CASSARNYPYEQYF

clone_size: many
v_call: TRBV7-9
j_call: TRBJ1-5
d_call: -
cdr3_nt: TGTGCCAGCAGCTTAGTCGGATCCTCCAATCAGCCCCAGCATTTT
cdr3_aa: CASSLVGSSNQPQHF

clone_size: many
v_call: TRBV4-3
j_call: TRBJ2-3
d_call: -
cdr3_nt: TGCGCCAGCAGCGAAGGCATGGGAGATACGCAGTATTTT
cdr3_aa: CASSEGMGDTQYF

clone_size: few
v_call: TRBV11-2
j_call: TRBJ2-1
d_call: -
cdr3_nt: TGTGCCAGCAGCTTTTACTCACTCTTGGGTGACTCCTACAATGAGCAGTTCTTC
cdr3_aa: CASSFYSLLGDSYNEQFF

clone_size: few
v_call: TRBV12-3/TRBV12-4
j_call: TRBJ2-4
d_call: -
cdr3_nt: TGTGCCAGCAGTTTAGGTGGGTCGGTTTTTGGATTAGAAAACATTCGGTACTTC
cdr3_aa: CASSLGGSVFGLENIRYF

clone_size: many
v_call: TRBV3-1
j_call: TRBJ1-1
d_call: TRBD1
cdr3_nt: TGTGCCAGCAGTGAAGCAGGGGGGAGGACTGAAGCTTTCTTT
cdr3_aa: CASSEAGGRTEAFF